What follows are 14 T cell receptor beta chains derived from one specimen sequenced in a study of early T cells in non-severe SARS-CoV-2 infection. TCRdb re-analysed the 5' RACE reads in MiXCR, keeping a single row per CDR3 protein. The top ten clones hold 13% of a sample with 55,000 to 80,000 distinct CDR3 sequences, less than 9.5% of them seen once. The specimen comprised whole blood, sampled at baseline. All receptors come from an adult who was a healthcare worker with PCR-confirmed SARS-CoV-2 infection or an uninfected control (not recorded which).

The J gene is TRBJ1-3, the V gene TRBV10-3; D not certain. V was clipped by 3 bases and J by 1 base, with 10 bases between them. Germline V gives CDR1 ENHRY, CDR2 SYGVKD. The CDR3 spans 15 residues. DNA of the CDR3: TGTGCCATCAGTGATGGTAGGACGTCTGGAAACACCATATATTTT. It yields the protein CAISDGRTSGNTIYF.

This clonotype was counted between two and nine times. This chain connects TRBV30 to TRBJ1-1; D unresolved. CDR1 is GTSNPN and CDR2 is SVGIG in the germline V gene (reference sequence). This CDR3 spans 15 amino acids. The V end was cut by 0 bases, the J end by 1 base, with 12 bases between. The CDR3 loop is CAWSVRRGRNTEAFF. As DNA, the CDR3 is TGTGCCTGGAGTGTACGGCGAGGGAGGAACACTGAAGCTTTCTTT. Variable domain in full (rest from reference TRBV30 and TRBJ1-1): SQTIHQWPATLVQPVGSPLSLECTVEGTSNPNLYWYRQAAGRGLQLLFYSVGIGQISSEVPQNLSASRPQDRQFILSSKKLLLSDSGFYLCAWSVRRGRNTEAFFGQGTRLTVV.

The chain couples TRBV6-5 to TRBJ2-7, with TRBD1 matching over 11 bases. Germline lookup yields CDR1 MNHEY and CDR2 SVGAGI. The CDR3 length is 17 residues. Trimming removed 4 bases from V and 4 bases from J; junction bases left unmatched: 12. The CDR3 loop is CASSSAGQGARRYEQYF. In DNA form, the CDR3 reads TGTGCCAGCAGTTCTGCTGGACAGGGGGCAAGGAGGTACGAGCAGTACTTC.

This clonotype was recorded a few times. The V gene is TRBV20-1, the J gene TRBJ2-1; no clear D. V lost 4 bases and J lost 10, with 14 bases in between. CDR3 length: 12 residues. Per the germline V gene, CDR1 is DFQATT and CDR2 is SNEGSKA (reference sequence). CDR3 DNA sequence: TGCAGTGCTATGGATTTCGTGGGCGAGCAGTTCTTC. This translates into CSAMDFVGEQFF.

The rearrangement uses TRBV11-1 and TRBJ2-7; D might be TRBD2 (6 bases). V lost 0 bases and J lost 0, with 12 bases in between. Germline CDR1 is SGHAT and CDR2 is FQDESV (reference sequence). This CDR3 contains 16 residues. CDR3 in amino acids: CASSLAGLADSYEQYF. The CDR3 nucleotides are TGTGCCAGCAGCTTAGCGGGGTTAGCGGACTCCTACGAGCAGTACTTC.

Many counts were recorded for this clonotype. The CDR3 DNA follows: TGTGCCAGCAGGACTAGCGGAGCCCGAGCGTACAATGAGCAGTTCTTC. This sequence encodes CASRTSGARAYNEQFF. The genes are TRBV6-2 or TRBV6-3 and TRBJ2-1; 9 positions match TRBD2. V dropped 6 bases and J dropped 4; count of bases not matched to a gene: 10. This CDR3 contains 16 residues. The germline gives CDR1 MNHEY, CDR2 SVGEGT.

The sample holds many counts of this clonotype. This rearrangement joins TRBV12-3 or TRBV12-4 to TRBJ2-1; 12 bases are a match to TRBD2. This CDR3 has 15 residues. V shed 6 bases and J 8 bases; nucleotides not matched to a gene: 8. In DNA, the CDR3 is TGTGCCAGCAGCCCGACTAGCGGGAGAGGCGATGAGCAGTTCTTC. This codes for CASSPTSGRGDEQFF.

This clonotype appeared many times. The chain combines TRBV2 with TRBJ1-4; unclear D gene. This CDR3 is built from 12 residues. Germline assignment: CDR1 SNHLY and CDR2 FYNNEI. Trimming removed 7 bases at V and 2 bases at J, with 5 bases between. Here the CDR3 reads CASMRTNEKLFF. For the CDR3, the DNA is TGTGCCAGCATGAGGACTAATGAAAAACTGTTTTTT.

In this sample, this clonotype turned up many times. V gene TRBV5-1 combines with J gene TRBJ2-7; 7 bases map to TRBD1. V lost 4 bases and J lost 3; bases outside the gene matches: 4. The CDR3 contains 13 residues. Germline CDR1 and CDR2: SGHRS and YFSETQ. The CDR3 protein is CASSVGQVYEQYF. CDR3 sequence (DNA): TGCGCCAGCAGCGTCGGACAGGTCTACGAGCAGTACTTC.

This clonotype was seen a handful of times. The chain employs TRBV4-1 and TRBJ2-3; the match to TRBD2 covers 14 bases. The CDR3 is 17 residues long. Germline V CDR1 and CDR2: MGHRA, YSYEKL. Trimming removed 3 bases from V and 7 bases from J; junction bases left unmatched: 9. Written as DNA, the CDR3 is TGCGCCAGCAGCCAGCAGGGGACTAGCGGGAGTCCAAATACGCAGTATTTT. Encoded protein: CASSQQGTSGSPNTQYF.

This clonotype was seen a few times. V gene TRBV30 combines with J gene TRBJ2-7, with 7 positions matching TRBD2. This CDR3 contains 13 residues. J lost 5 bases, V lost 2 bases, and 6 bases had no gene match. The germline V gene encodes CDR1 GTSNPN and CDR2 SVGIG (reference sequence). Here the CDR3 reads CAWSPGRHHEQYF. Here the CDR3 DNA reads TGTGCCTGGAGTCCCGGGAGGCACCACGAGCAGTACTTC.

The CDR3, as DNA: TGTGCCAGCAGGCTAGCGGGCCCCACAGATACGCAGTATTTT. It yields the protein CASRLAGPTDTQYF. The chain has TRBV7-2 and TRBJ2-3, with 8 bases identical to TRBD2. The CDR3 sequence is 14 residues long. Germline-derived CDR1 and CDR2 are SGHTA and FQGNSA. The V and J ends lost 6 bases and 2 bases, in that order; junction bases with no gene match: 4.

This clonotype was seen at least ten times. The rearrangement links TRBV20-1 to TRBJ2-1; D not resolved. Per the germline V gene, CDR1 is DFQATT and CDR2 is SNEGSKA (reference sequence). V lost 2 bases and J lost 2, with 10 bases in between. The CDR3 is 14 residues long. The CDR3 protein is CSARHQEAYNEQFF. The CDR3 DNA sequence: TGCAGTGCTAGACATCAAGAGGCCTACAATGAGCAGTTCTTC.

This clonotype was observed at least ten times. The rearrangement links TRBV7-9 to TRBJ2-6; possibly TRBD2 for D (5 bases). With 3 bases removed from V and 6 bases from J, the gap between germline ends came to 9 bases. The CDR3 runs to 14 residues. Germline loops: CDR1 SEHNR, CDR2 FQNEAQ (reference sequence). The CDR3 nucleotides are TGTGCCAGCAGCTTCGGAGGCCCGGCCAACGTCCTGACTTTC. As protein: CASSFGGPANVLTF.